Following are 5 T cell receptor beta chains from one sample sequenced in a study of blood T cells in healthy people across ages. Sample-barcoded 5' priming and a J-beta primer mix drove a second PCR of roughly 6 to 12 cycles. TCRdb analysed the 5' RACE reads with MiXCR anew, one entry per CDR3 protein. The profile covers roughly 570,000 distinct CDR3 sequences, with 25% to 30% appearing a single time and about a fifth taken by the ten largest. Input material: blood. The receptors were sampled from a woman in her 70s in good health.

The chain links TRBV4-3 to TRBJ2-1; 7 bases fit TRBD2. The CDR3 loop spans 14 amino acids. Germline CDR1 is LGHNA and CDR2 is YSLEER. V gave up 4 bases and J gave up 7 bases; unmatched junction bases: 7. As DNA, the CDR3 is TGCGCCAGCAGCCCTAGCGGTTGGGCAAATGAGCAGTTCTTC. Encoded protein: CASSPSGWANEQFF.

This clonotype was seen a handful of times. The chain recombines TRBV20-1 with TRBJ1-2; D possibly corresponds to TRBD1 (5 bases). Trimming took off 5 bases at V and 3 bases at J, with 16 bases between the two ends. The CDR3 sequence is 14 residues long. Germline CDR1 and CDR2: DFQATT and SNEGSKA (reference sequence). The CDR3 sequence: CSASRGGTHYGYTF. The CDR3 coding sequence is TGCAGTGCTTCTAGGGGTGGGACGCACTATGGCTACACCTTC.

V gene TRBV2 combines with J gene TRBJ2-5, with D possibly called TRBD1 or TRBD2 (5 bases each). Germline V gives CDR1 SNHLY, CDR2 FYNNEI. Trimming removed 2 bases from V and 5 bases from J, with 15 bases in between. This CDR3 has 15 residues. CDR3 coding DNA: TGTGCCAGCAGTGAACAGGGACCGCGTTTGGAGACCCAGTACTTC. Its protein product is CASSEQGPRLETQYF. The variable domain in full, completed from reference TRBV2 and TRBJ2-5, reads EPEVTQTPSHQVTQMGQEVILRCVPISNHLYFYWYRQILGQKVEFLVSFYNNEISEKSEIFDDQFSVERPDGSNFTLKIRSTKLEDSAMYFCASSEQGPRLETQYFGPGTRLLVL.

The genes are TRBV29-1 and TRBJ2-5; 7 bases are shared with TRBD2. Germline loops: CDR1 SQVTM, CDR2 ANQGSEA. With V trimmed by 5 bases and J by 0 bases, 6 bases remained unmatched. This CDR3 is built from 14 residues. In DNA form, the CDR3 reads TGCAGCGTTCCTATTAGCGGGTACCAAGAGACCCAGTACTTC. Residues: CSVPISGYQETQYF.

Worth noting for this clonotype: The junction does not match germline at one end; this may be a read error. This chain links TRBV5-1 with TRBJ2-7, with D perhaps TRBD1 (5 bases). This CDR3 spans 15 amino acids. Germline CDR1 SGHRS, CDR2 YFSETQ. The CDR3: CASSLAAGSEYEQCF. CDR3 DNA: TGCGCCAGCAGCTTGGCGGCAGGGTCTGAGTACGAGCAGTGCTTC. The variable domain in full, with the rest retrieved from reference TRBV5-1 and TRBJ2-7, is KAGVTQTPRYLIKTRGQQVTLSCSPISGHRSVSWYQQTPGQGLQFLFEYFSETQRNKGNFPGRFSGRQFSNSRSEMNVSTLELGDSALYLCASSLAAGSEYEQCFGPGTRLTVT.